This T cell receptor beta chain was sequenced during a study of OX40 agonist ivuxolimab in advanced cancers. Study-wide context: Ivuxolimab was a fully human IgG2 agonistic monoclonal antibody targeting the costimulatory receptor OX40 (CD134). Intravenous ivuxolimab was administered to patients every 2 weeks at six dose levels: 0.01, 0.1, 0.3, 1.5, 3 and 10 mg/kg. Of the roughly 53 patients in dose escalation, about 20 had hepatocellular carcinoma, some 15 had melanoma, 9 had renal cell carcinoma and 9 had head and neck cancer. In the dose-escalation cohort, 82.7% of patients were male, and the mean age was approximately 60 years, with a range of roughly 20 to 79. Patients were allowed to have had prior anti-PD-1, anti-PD-L1 or anti-CTLA-4 therapy, and 30% to 40% of the dose-escalation patients had previously received checkpoint inhibitors. Partial responses occurred in three dose-escalation patients, of whom one had hepatocellular carcinoma and two had cutaneous melanoma. Peripheral TCRbeta sequencing aimed to test whether ivuxolimab altered TCR sequence diversity and caused clonal T-cell expansion. The paper reports the monotherapy dose-escalation portion (N of about 50 patients) of the phase I ivuxolimab trial.

Details on this clone: This clone's antigen is unknown. No much larger clone is present one base from it, and per-base qualities are unavailable.

Genomic DNA was extracted from sorted cells for sequencing of the TCRbeta CDR3 region. The immunoSEQ Assay was used to sequence the TCRbeta CDR3 regions. What TCRdb holds here is the immuneACCESS table cut down to in-frame rearrangements. Part of the clones is not present; checked against another copy, under half of the missing clones reflect an unresolved V gene, and the others are unexplained. This sample has nearly 110,000 clones in its table, and 90% of those were observed once. The ten largest clones add up to 0.4% to 0.6% of the sample. The trial excluded patients who had a history of autoimmune disease or who were on systemic immunosuppression. Peripheral blood for TCR sequencing was collected from all dose cohorts at baseline, on cycle 4 day 1, and on cycle 7 day 1. Samples were obtained from an open-label, multicenter, first-in-human phase I dose-escalation trial of ivuxolimab. Adults with locally advanced or metastatic melanoma, renal cell, hepatocellular, or head and neck squamous cell carcinoma were enrolled in the trial. Before TCR sequencing, CD4+ T cells and CD8+ T cells were sorted from peripheral blood as separate populations.

On the study overall, not on this receptor specifically: After ivuxolimab, expanded clones were on average more numerous among CD8+ T cells than among CD4+ T cells. Which antigens the clonally expanded peripheral T cells were specific for was not determined. Low levels of normalized T-cell clonal expansion were also seen in some patients who did not respond. At doses of 0.1 to 3.0 mg/kg, clonal expansion of both CD4+ and CD8+ T cells in blood was seen between baseline and week 6. In the 0.1-3.0 mg/kg groups, partial responders had among the lowest normalized peripheral clonal expansion, particularly in CD8+ T cells.

The cysteine opens and the phenylalanine closes a CDR3 of 15 amino acids. The CDR3 DNA has 45 bases and is translated from base 1. The junction carries 12 bases between V and J, which are trimmed by 5 bases and 0 bases respectively. CDR1 and CDR2, per the germline V gene, are SGHTA and FQGNSA. This sample comprised CD4+ or CD8+ T cells sorted from blood, obtained in a trial of the OX40 agonist ivuxolimab. Recombination joined TRBV7-2 with TRBJ2-3; the D gene is not confidently resolved. The clonotype was recovered from an adult with an advanced solid tumor such as melanoma, head and neck, liver or kidney cancer. CDR3 protein: CASSPRTYSTDTQYF. DNA sequence: TGTGCCAGCAGCCCCAGGACCTACAGCACAGATACGCAGTATTTT.